This passage covers 18 T cell receptor beta chains from one sample sequenced in a study of Ad26.COV2.S vaccination and SARS-CoV-2 variants. TCRdb's table, derived via immunoSEQ multiplex PCR, lists solely in-frame clones and lacks some. The table records about 87,000 clones, under 90% of them present only once. The material sequenced was peripheral blood, taken after recovery from COVID-19. All receptors come from a human donor who had recovered from COVID-19.

The rearrangement links TRBV5-6 to TRBJ2-6; D is unresolved. V was clipped by 4 bases and J by 0 bases, with 8 bases between them. CDR3 length equals 15 residues. Germline loops: CDR1 SGHDT, CDR2 YYEEEE. The CDR3 is CASSPPGSGANVLTF. The CDR3 DNA reads as TGTGCCAGCAGCCCCCCCGGCTCTGGGGCCAACGTCCTGACTTTC.

The J gene is TRBJ2-5, the V gene TRBV4-1; D is ambiguous. This CDR3 has 16 residues. The V gene lost 0 bases and the J gene lost 4 bases, with 15 bases spanning the gap. Per germline, CDR1 MGHRA and CDR2 YSYEKL. CDR3 residues: CASSQDGTGTGETQYF. The CDR3 coding sequence is TGCGCCAGCAGCCAAGACGGAACGGGTACGGGAGAGACCCAGTACTTC.

The count of this clone is one. The rearrangement joins TRBV10-3 to TRBJ2-7; D call uncertain. Germline lookup yields CDR1 ENHRY and CDR2 SYGVKD. The CDR3 spans 14 residues. The V gene lost 0 bases and the J gene lost 2 bases, with 8 bases spanning the gap. The CDR3 region is CAISESTSPYEQYF. The CDR3 DNA follows: TGTGCCATCAGTGAGTCGACGAGCCCCTACGAGCAGTACTTC.

The chain joins TRBV9 to TRBJ2-1, with D perhaps TRBD1 or TRBD2 (5 bases each). From germline, CDR1 is SGDLS and CDR2 YYNGEE. The ends were cut back, 3 bases at V and 4 bases at J, with 11 bases in the middle. The CDR3 extends over 14 amino acids. The CDR3 is CASSEGRKYNEQFF. CDR3 coding DNA: TGTGCCAGCAGCGAGGGACGGAAATACAATGAGCAGTTCTTC.

The V and J genes are TRBV5-1 and TRBJ2-3; D possibly corresponds to TRBD1 (5 bases). The V and J ends lost 2 bases and 5 bases respectively, with 12 bases between them. This CDR3 is 14 amino acids long. Per the germline V gene, CDR1 is SGHRS and CDR2 is YFSETQ. CDR3 sequence: CASSLLPGIDTQYF. The DNA for the CDR3 is TGCGCCAGCAGCTTATTGCCAGGGATAGATACGCAGTATTTT. The entire variable domain, with the rest obtained from reference TRBV5-1 and TRBJ2-3, is as follows: KAGVTQTPRYLIKTRGQQVTLSCSPISGHRSVSWYQQTPGQGLQFLFEYFSETQRNKGNFPGRFSGRQFSNSRSEMNVSTLELGDSALYLCASSLLPGIDTQYFGPGTRLTVL.

V is TRBV7-2 and J is TRBJ2-7; a weak D match, TRBD1 (5 bases). The CDR3 totals 13 residues. Trimming took off 1 base at V and 10 bases at J, with 14 bases between the two ends. Per germline, CDR1 SGHTA and CDR2 FQGNSA. In DNA form, the CDR3 reads TGTGCCAGCAGCTTAGGCTCAGGGTTACTACAGTACTTC. Amino acid sequence: CASSLGSGLLQYF.

The genes are TRBV6-5 and TRBJ1-2, with D possibly being TRBD1 (6 bases). The germline gives CDR1 MNHEY, CDR2 SVGAGI. V was shortened by 10 bases and J by 6 bases, with 21 bases between the two germline ends. The CDR3 loop spans 14 amino acids. The CDR3 region is CATTGALRVHGYTF. The CDR3 bases are TGTGCCACCACGGGGGCCCTCAGGGTTCATGGCTACACCTTC.

This chain links TRBV5-6 with TRBJ1-1, with no clear D. Germline CDR1 SGHDT, CDR2 YYEEEE. With 4 bases removed from V and 3 bases from J, the gap between germline ends came to 7 bases. This CDR3 comprises 12 residues. CDR3 in amino acids: CASSTLYTEAFF. The CDR3 nucleotides read TGTGCCAGCAGCACGCTCTACACTGAAGCTTTCTTT.

This rearrangement joins TRBV7-2 to TRBJ2-4, with D possibly being TRBD1 or TRBD2 (6 bases each). V was shortened by 5 bases and J by 7 bases, with 12 bases between the two germline ends. The CDR3 contains 13 residues. Germline V gene sequence: CDR1 SGHTA, CDR2 FQGNSA. CDR3 in amino acids: CASSGGTLNIQYF. The CDR3 DNA reads TGTGCCAGCAGCGGCGGGACACTTAACATTCAGTACTTC.

This clone occurred once. The rearrangement links TRBV18 to TRBJ1-4; D remains ambiguous. Germline V gives CDR1 KGHSH, CDR2 LQKENI. This CDR3 is built from 16 residues. V lost 2 bases and J lost 4, with 14 bases in between. The CDR3 loop reads CASSPVLEGLNEKLFF. The CDR3 region has the DNA TGTGCCAGCTCACCAGTTTTGGAGGGCCTTAATGAAAAACTGTTTTTT.

This chain joins TRBV11-2 and TRBJ1-3; D unresolved. There are 17 residues in the CDR3. The V end was cut by 5 bases, the J end by 1 base, with 18 bases between. Germline CDR1 reads SGHAT; CDR2 reads FQNNGV. CDR3: CASSPTSQWESGNTIYF. CDR3 in DNA: TGTGCCAGCAGCCCAACTAGCCAATGGGAGTCTGGAAACACCATATATTTT.

The J gene is TRBJ1-3, the V gene TRBV19; tentatively, D is TRBD1 (6 bases). The V gene's germline CDR1 is LNHDA and CDR2 SQIVND (reference sequence). The CDR3 loop spans 13 amino acids. The germline V and J ends were trimmed by 8 bases and 0 bases, with 8 bases remaining between them. The CDR3 DNA follows: TGTGCCAGTTGCAGGGGCTCTGGAAACACCATATATTTT. Protein sequence: CASCRGSGNTIYF.

The chain has TRBV4-3 and TRBJ1-6; 7 nucleotides match TRBD1. Germline assignment: CDR1 LGHNA and CDR2 YSLEER. There are 16 residues in the CDR3. The trim removed 1 base at V and 5 bases at J, leaving 5 bases unmatched. The CDR3 DNA follows: TGCGCCAGCAGCCAAGTAGGAGGGGGCGATAATTCACCCCTCCACTTT. As protein: CASSQVGGGDNSPLHF.

V gene TRBV28 combines with J gene TRBJ2-3; no clear D. Germline V lookup: CDR1 MDHEN, CDR2 SYDVKM. V gave up 6 bases and J gave up 0 bases, with 13 bases separating them. The CDR3 consists of 15 residues. The CDR3 DNA reads as TGTGCCAGCAGGGCGTTGCCCGGGAGCACAGATACGCAGTATTTT. It codes for CASRALPGSTDTQYF.

The chain links TRBV29-1 to TRBJ2-1; 7 bases are a match to TRBD1. Germline V CDR1 and CDR2: SQVTM, ANQGSEA. The CDR3 has 14 amino acids. Trimming removed 1 base from V and 10 bases from J; junction bases left unmatched: 10. CDR3 sequence: CSVEGGRGRREQFF. CDR3 sequence (DNA): TGCAGCGTTGAAGGGGGAAGGGGGCGGCGGGAGCAGTTCTTC.

The V and J genes are TRBV6-1 and TRBJ2-1; TRBD2 matches at 7 bases. Germline V CDR1 and CDR2: MNHNS, SASEGT. The CDR3 consists of 19 residues. V gave up 3 bases and J gave up 5 bases; unmatched junction bases: 19. Here the CDR3 DNA reads TGTGCCAGCAGTGAGGTTGAACTAGCGTACACACTAAGAAACAATGAGCAGTTCTTC. Protein: CASSEVELAYTLRNNEQFF.

This rearrangement joins TRBV3-1 (or the pseudogene TRBV3-2) to TRBJ2-7, with D perhaps matching TRBD1 (6 bases). CDR3 length equals 14 residues. Germline CDR1 reads LGHDT; CDR2 reads YNNKEL (reference sequence). Trimming cost V 1 base and J 5 bases, with 12 bases left between them. The CDR3 bases are TGTGCCAGCAGCCAAGTACAGGGTATCCACGAGCAGTACTTC. Its translation: CASSQVQGIHEQYF.

The chain combines TRBV27 with TRBJ1-1; D might be TRBD1 (5 bases). The CDR3 extends over 13 amino acids. V dropped 1 base and J dropped 5 bases, with 8 bases sitting between them. Per germline, CDR1 MNHEY and CDR2 SMNVEV (reference sequence). This CDR3 reads CASSLYRKTEAFF. CDR3 in DNA: TGTGCCAGCAGTTTATACAGGAAGACTGAAGCTTTCTTT.